The clone carrying this TCR beta chain was found many times. Individual cDNA molecules (in the library) carried attached unique molecular identifiers. One entry per CDR3 protein, called by TCRdb with MiXCR from the RACE reads. In the table there are approximately 52,000 distinct CDR3 sequences, around 9.4% of which are singletons. V was shortened by 1 base and J by 0 bases, with 11 bases between the two germline ends. The CDR3 extends over 15 amino acids. Germline CDR1 is SQVTM and CDR2 is ANQGSEA. The source of the sample is a study of human T cells and chemical hapten exposure. Study-wide background: TCR yields differed between samples (mainly from small differences in pooled library volume).

Time point noted: pre-sensitization, week 0. Noted treatment: therapeutic diphenylcyclopropenone sensitization with weekly scalp DPC. Those who donated were patients with alopecia, 18 to 70 years of age, and suitable for DPC. The V gene is TRBV29-1, the J gene TRBJ2-3; D gene unclear. This sequence was found in a woman between 40 and 50 years old with alopecia areata. Some clones in this sample may be carry-over from other donors' samples. This sample comprised whole blood, obtained in connection with sensitization to the hapten diphenylcyclopropenone (DPC). CDR3 nucleotides: TGCAGCGTTGAAGTTGTGACGGTTAGCACAGATACGCAGTATTTT. Amino acid sequence: CSVEVVTVSTDTQYF.